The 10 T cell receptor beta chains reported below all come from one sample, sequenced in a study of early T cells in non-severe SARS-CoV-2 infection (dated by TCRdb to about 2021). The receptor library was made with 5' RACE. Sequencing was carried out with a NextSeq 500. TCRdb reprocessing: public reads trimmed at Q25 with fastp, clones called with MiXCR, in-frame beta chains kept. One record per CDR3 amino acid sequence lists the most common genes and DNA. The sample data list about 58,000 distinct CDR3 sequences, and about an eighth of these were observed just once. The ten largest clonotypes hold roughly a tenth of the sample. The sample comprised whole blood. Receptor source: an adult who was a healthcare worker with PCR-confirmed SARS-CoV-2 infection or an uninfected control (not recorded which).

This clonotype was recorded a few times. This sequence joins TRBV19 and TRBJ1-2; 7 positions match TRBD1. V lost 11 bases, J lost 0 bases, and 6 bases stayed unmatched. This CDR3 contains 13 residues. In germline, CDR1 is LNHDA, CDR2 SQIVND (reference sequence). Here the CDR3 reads CAARDRPNYGYTF. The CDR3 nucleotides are TGTGCCGCCCGGGACAGACCTAACTATGGCTACACCTTC.

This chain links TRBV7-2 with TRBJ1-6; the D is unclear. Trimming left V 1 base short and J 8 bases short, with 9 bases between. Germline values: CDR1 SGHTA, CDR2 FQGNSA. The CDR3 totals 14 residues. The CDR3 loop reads CASSLGNSYSPLHF. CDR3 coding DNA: TGTGCCAGCAGCTTAGGGAATTCATATTCACCCCTCCACTTT.

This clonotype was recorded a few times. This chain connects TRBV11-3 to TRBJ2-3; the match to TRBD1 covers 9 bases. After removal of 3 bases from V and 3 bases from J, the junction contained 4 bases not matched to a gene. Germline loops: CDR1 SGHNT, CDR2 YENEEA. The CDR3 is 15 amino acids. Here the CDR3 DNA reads TGTGCCAGCAGCTTTGGGACAGGGAATACAGATACGCAGTATTTT. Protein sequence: CASSFGTGNTDTQYF. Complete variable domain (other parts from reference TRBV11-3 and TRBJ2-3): EAGVVQSPRYKIIEKKQPVAFWCNPISGHNTLYWYLQNLGQGPELLIRYENEEAVDDSQLPKDRFSAERLKGVDSTLKIQPAELGDSAVYLCASSFGTGNTDTQYFGPGTRLTVL.

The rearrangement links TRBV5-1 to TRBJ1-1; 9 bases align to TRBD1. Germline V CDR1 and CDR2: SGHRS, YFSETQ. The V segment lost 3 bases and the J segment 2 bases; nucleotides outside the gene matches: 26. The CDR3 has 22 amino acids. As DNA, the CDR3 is TGCGCCAGCAGCTCTGGACAGGGGCACGGCCCAACACTGTCACGGCCCAACACTGAAGCTTTCTTT. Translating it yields CASSSGQGHGPTLSRPNTEAFF.

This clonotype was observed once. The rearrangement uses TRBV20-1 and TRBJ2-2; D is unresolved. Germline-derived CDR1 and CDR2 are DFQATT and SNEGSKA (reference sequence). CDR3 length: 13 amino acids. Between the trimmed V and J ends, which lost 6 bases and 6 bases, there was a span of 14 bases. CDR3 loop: CSAGRRQAGELFF. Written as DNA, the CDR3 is TGCAGTGCAGGGCGGCGCCAGGCCGGGGAGCTGTTTTTT.

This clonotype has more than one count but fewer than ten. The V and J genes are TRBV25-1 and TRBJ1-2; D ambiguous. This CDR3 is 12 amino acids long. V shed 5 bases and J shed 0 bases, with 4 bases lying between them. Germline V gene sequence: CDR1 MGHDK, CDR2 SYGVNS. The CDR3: CASSQPNYGYTF. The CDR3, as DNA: TGTGCCAGCAGTCAACCTAACTATGGCTACACCTTC.

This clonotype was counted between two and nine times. The CDR3 nucleotides are TGTGCCAGCAGCCCTCTGGACAGGAGGTACGAGCAGTACTTC. This encodes CASSPLDRRYEQYF. The chain recombines TRBV12-3 or TRBV12-4 with TRBJ2-7, with 7 bases lining up with TRBD1. V lost 6 bases and J lost 4; bases outside the gene matches: 9. This CDR3 has 14 amino acids.

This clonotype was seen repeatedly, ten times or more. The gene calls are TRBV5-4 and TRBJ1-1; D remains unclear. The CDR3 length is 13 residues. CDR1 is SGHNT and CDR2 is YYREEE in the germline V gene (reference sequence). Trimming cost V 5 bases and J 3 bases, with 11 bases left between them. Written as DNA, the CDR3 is TGTGCCAGCAGTTCGGTCAGCTACACTGAAGCTTTCTTT. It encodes CASSSVSYTEAFF.

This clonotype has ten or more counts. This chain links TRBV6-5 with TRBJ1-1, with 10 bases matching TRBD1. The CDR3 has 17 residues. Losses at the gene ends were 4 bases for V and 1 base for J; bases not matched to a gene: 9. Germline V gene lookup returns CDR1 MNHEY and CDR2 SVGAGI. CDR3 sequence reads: CASSFFPGTGANTEAFF. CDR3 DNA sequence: TGTGCCAGCAGTTTTTTTCCCGGGACAGGGGCGAACACTGAAGCTTTCTTT.

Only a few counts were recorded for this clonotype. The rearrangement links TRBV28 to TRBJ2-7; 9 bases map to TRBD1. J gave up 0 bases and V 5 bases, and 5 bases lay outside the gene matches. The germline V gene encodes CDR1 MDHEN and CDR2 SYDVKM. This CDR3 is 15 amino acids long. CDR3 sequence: CASSRDRGSSYEQYF. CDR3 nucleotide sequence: TGTGCCAGCAGTCGAGACAGGGGGAGCTCCTACGAGCAGTACTTC. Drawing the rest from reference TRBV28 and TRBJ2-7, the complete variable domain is DVKVTQSSRYLVKRTGEKVFLECVQDMDHENMFWYRQDPGLGLRLIYFSYDVKMKEKGDIPEGYSVSREKKERFSLILESASTNQTSMYLCASSRDRGSSYEQYFGPGTRLTVT.